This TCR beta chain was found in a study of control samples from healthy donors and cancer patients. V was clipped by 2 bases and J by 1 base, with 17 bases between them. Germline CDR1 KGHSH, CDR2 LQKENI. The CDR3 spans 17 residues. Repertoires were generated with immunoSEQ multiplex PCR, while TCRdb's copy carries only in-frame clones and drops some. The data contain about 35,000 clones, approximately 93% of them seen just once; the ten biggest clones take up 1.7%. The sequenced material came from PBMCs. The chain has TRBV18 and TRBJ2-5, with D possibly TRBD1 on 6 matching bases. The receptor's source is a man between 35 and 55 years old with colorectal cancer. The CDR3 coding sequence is TGTGCCAGCTCACCAGATCGGACAGCAAGCCTCCAAGAGACCCAGTACTTC. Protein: CASSPDRTASLQETQYF.